This TCR beta chain was retrieved from a study of blood T cells in healthy people across ages. Germline V gene data show CDR1 as DFQATT and CDR2 as SNEGSKA (reference sequence). The CDR3 covers 13 residues. Trimming shortened V by 7 bases and J by 5 bases, and 17 bases separated the two germline ends. A second PCR of roughly 7 to 11 cycles used a sample-barcoded 5' primer and a J-beta primer mix. TCRdb re-analysed the 5' RACE reads in MiXCR, keeping a single row per CDR3 protein. The table lists roughly 800,000 distinct CDR3 sequences, 58% of them singletons. This clonotype appeared once. The chain couples TRBV20-1 to TRBJ1-1, with TRBD1 as a possible D gene (6 bases). This clonotype was sampled from a man aged 30 to 39 in good health. Sequences were obtained from blood. CDR3 protein: CSVLKGVKTEAFF. CDR3 DNA: TGCAGTGTTCTTAAGGGGGTTAAAACTGAAGCTTTCTTT.